This T cell receptor beta chain was recorded in a study of long-term antiretroviral therapy in people with HIV. The assay used was immunoSEQ (version v3.0), run at survey level. Here immunoSEQ multiplex PCR was the method, and the copy in TCRdb shows in-frame clones only, minus some. The sample includes under 14,000 clones, about four fifths of them seen just once. This CDR3 contains 15 residues. The germline V and J ends were trimmed by 0 bases and 6 bases, with 14 bases remaining between them. CDR1 is MGHRA and CDR2 is YSYEKL in the germline V gene. The rearrangement uses TRBV4-1 and TRBJ1-2; no firm D call. This receptor was taken from a man in his forties with HIV. Sequenced here: unsorted PBMCs, sampled 1.8 years after starting antiretroviral therapy. The DNA for the CDR3 is TGCGCCAGCAGCCAAGACCCGGATTGGCGAAATGGCTACACCTTC. It yields the protein CASSQDPDWRNGYTF.